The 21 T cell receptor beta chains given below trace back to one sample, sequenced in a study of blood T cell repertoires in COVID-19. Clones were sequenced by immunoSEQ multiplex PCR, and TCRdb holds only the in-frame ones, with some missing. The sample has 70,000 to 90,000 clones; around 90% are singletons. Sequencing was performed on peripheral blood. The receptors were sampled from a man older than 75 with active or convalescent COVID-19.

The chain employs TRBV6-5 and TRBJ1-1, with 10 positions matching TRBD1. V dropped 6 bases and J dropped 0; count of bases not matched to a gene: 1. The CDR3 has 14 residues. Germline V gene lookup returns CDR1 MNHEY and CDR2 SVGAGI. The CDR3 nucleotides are TGTGCCAGCAGGGGGACAGGGGTGAACACTGAAGCTTTCTTT. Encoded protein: CASRGTGVNTEAFF.

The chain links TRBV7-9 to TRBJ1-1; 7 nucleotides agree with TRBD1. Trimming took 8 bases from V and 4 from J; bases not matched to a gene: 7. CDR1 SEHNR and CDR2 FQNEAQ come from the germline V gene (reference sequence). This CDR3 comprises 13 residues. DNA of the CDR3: TGTGCCAGCGGACAGGCGACGCTCACTGAAGCTTTCTTT. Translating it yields CASGQATLTEAFF.

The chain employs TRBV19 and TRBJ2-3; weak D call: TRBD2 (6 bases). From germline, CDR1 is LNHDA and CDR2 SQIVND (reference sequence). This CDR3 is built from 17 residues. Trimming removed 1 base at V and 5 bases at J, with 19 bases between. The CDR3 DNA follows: TGTGCCAGTAGTATAGTTACAGGATCGGGGAGGAAAGATACGCAGTATTTT. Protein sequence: CASSIVTGSGRKDTQYF.

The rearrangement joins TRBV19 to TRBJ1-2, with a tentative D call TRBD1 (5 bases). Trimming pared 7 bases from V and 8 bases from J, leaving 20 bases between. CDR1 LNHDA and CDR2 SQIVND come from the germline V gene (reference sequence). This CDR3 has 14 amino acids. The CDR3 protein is CASTPAGDAGGYTF. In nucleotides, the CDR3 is TGTGCCAGTACCCCGGCGGGGGATGCAGGCGGCTACACCTTC. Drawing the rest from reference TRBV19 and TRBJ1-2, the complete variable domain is DGGITQSPKYLFRKEGQNVTLSCEQNLNHDAMYWYRQDPGQGLRLIYYSQIVNDFQKGDIAEGYSVSREKKESFPLTVTSAQKNPTAFYLCASTPAGDAGGYTFGSGTRLTVV.

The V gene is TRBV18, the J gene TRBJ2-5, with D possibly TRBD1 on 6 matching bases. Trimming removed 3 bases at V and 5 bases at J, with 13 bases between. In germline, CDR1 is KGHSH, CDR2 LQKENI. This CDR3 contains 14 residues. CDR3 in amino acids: CASSPRTGLETQYF. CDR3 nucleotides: TGTGCCAGCTCACCGCGCACAGGGTTGGAGACCCAGTACTTC.

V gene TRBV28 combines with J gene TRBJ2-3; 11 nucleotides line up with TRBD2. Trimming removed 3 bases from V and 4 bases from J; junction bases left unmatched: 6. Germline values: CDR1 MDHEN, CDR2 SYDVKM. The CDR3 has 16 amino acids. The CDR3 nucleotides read TGTGCCAGCAGTTTGACACTAGCGGGAGTATCAGATACGCAGTATTTT. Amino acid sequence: CASSLTLAGVSDTQYF. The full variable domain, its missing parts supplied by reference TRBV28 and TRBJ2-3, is DVKVTQSSRYLVKRTGEKVFLECVQDMDHENMFWYRQDPGLGLRLIYFSYDVKMKEKGDIPEGYSVSREKKERFSLILESASTNQTSMYLCASSLTLAGVSDTQYFGPGTRLTVL.

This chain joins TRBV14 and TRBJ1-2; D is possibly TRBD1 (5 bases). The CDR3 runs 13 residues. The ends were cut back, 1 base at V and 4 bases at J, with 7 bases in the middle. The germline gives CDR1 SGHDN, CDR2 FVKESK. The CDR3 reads CASSQGQGYGYTF. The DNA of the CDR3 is TGTGCCAGCAGCCAAGGGCAGGGCTATGGCTACACCTTC.

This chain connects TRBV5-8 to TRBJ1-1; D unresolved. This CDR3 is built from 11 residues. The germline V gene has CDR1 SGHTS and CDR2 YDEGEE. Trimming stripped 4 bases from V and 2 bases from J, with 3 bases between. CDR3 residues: CASSPNTEAFF. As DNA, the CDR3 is TGTGCCAGCAGCCCTAACACTGAAGCTTTCTTT.

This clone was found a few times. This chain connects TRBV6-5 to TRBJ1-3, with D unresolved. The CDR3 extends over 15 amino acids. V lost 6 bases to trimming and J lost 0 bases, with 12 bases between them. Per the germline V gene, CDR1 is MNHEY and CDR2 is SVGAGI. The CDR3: CASSPPGASGNTIYF. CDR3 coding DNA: TGTGCCAGCAGCCCCCCGGGTGCCTCTGGAAACACCATATATTTT.

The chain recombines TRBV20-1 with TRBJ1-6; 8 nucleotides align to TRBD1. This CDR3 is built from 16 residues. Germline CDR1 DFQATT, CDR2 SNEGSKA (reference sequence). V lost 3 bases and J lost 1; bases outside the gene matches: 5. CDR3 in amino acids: CSASGDRGSYNSPLHF. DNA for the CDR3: TGCAGTGCTAGTGGAGACAGGGGATCCTATAATTCACCCCTCCACTTT.

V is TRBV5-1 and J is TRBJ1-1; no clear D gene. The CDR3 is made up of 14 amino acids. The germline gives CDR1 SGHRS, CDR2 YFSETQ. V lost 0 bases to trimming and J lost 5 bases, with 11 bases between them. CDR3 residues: CASSLASGRTEAFF. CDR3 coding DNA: TGCGCCAGCAGCTTGGCCTCAGGTCGAACTGAAGCTTTCTTT.

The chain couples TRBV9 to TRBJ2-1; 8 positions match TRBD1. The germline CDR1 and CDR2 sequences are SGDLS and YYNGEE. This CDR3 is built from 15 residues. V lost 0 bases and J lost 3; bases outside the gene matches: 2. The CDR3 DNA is TGTGCCAGCAGCGTAGCCGGACAGGGCTACAATGAGCAGTTCTTC. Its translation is CASSVAGQGYNEQFF.

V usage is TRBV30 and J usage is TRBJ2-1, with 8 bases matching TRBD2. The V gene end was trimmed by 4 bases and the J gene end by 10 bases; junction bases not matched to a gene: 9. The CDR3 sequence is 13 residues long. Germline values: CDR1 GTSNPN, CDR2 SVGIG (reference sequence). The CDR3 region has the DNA TGTGCCTGGACTCGGACTAGCTTAGGGGAGCAGTTCTTC. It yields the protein CAWTRTSLGEQFF. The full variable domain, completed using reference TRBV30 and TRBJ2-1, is SQTIHQWPATLVQPVGSPLSLECTVEGTSNPNLYWYRQAAGRGLQLLFYSVGIGQISSEVPQNLSASRPQDRQFILSSKKLLLSDSGFYLCAWTRTSLGEQFFGPGTRLTVL.

In DNA, the CDR3 is TGTGCCAGTAATTCCGGGACAAACTATGGCTACACCTTC. It is translated as CASNSGTNYGYTF. The chain carries TRBV19 and TRBJ1-2; D is possibly TRBD1 (6 bases). Germline assignment: CDR1 LNHDA and CDR2 SQIVND (reference sequence). This CDR3 has 13 amino acids. Trimming removed 7 bases at V and 2 bases at J, with 11 bases between.

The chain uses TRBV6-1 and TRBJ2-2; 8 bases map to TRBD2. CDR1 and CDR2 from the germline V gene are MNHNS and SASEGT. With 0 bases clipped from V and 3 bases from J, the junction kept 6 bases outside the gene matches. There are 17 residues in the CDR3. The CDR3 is CASSEARTSQDTGELFF. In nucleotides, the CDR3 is TGTGCCAGCAGTGAAGCGAGGACTAGCCAGGACACCGGGGAGCTGTTTTTT.

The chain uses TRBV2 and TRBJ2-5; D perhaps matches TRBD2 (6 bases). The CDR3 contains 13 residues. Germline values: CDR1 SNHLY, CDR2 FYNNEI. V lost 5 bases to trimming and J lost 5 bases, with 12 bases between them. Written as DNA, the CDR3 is TGTGCCAGCAGTCCCGTCCGGGGGGAGACCCAGTACTTC. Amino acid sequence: CASSPVRGETQYF.

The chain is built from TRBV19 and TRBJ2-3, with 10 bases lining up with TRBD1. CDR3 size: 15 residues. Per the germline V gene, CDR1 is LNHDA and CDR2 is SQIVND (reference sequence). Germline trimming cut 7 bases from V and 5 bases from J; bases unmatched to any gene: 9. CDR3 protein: CASNIGTGVGDTQYF. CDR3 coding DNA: TGTGCCAGTAACATCGGGACAGGGGTAGGAGATACGCAGTATTTT.

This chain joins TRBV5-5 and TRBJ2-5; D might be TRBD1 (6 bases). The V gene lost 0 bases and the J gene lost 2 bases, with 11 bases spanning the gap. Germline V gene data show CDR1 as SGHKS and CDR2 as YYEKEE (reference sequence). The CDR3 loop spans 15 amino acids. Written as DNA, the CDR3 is TGTGCCAGCAGCTTGGGCCCAGGGGCACAAGAGACCCAGTACTTC. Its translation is CASSLGPGAQETQYF.

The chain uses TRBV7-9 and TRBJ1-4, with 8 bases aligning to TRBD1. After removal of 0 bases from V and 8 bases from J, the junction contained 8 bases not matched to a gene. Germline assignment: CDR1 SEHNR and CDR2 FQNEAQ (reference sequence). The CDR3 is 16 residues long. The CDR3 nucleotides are TGTGCCAGCAGCTTAGCCATGGGACAGGCGGCGGAAAAACTGTTTTTT. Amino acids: CASSLAMGQAAEKLFF.

The CDR3 DNA sequence: TGCGCCAGCAGCTGGGCTAGCGGGAACCAAGAGACCCAGTACTTC. This encodes CASSWASGNQETQYF. This chain connects TRBV5-1 to TRBJ2-5, with 9 positions matching TRBD2. Germline CDR1 SGHRS, CDR2 YFSETQ. This CDR3 has 15 residues. Germline trimming cut 3 bases from V and 0 bases from J; bases unmatched to any gene: 3.

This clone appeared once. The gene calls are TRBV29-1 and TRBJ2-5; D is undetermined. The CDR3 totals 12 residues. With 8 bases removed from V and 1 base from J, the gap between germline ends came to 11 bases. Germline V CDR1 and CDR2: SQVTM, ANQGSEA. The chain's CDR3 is CSQKTPQETQYF. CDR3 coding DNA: TGCAGCCAAAAGACACCCCAAGAGACCCAGTACTTC.